A single sample is the source of the 27 T cell receptor beta chains below, sequenced in a study of cytomegalovirus exposure and HLA in healthy donors. Both 60 Vbeta primers and 13 Jbeta primers went into the PCR. The repertoire was sequenced with immunoSEQ multiplex PCR; TCRdb's copy has only in-frame clones and lacks some. In all, the sample yields around 31,000 clones. Sequencing input: PBMCs. These receptors were obtained from a man aged 25-45 years in good health and CMV-seronegative.

The chain has TRBV18 and TRBJ2-3, with D tentatively TRBD1 (5 bases). The CDR3 has 16 amino acids. Germline V lookup: CDR1 KGHSH, CDR2 LQKENI. V was clipped by 0 bases and J by 0 bases, with 10 bases between them. In nucleotides, the CDR3 is TGTGCCAGCTCACCACCAGGGGAATGGAGCACAGATACGCAGTATTTT. It specifies CASSPPGEWSTDTQYF.

The chain joins TRBV28 to TRBJ1-5, with D possibly TRBD1 on 6 matching bases. This CDR3 is built from 16 residues. Per germline, CDR1 MDHEN and CDR2 SYDVKM. Trimming stripped 6 bases from V and 4 bases from J, with 19 bases between. The CDR3 coding sequence is TGTGCCAGCAGCTCAGGGGTCTTTACCGCTAATCAGCCCCAGCATTTT. It yields the protein CASSSGVFTANQPQHF.

The V and J genes are TRBV10-3 and TRBJ2-5; a possible D gene is TRBD2 (5 bases). Germline CDR1 ENHRY, CDR2 SYGVKD. The V end lost 5 bases, the J end lost 5 bases, and 15 bases lay between the germline ends. The CDR3 totals 14 residues. The CDR3 here is CAISLAGSQETQYF. CDR3 coding DNA: TGTGCCATCAGTCTGGCGGGTTCCCAGGAGACCCAGTACTTC.

The chain has TRBV9 and TRBJ2-3; 8 bases map to TRBD2. Germline trimming cut 0 bases from V and 0 bases from J; bases unmatched to any gene: 6. Per the germline V gene, CDR1 is SGDLS and CDR2 is YYNGEE. The length of the CDR3 is 17 residues. CDR3: CASSVEHRLASTDTQYF. DNA for the CDR3: TGTGCCAGCAGCGTAGAACACCGACTAGCGAGCACAGATACGCAGTATTTT.

On this clone itself: Lacking the conserved final phenylalanine or tryptophan, this CDR3 likely reflects a read error. The chain recombines TRBV11-2 with TRBJ1-1; D not certain. The germline V gene encodes CDR1 SGHAT and CDR2 FQNNGV. V lost 7 bases to trimming and J lost 5 bases, with 14 bases between them. The CDR3 loop spans 13 amino acids. CDR3 DNA: TGTGCCAGCACCTTTGAATGGAGGACTGAAGCTTTCCTT. The encoded protein is CASTFEWRTEAFL.

The rearrangement links TRBV19 to TRBJ1-4, with 7 positions matching TRBD1. Losses at the gene ends were 5 bases for V and 3 bases for J; bases not matched to a gene: 6. The germline CDR1 and CDR2 sequences are LNHDA and SQIVND (reference sequence). The CDR3 contains 15 residues. The DNA of the CDR3 is TGTGCCAGTAGTTTTACCGGGACAGCTAATGAAAAACTGTTTTTT. Amino acids: CASSFTGTANEKLFF.

The gene calls are TRBV6-1 and TRBJ2-1; 11 nucleotides match TRBD2. Losses at the gene ends were 5 bases for V and 4 bases for J; bases not matched to a gene: 4. Germline V gene lookup returns CDR1 MNHNS and CDR2 SASEGT. There are 15 residues in the CDR3. For the CDR3, the DNA is TGTGCCAGCAGTCGACTAGCGGGGATTTACAATGAGCAGTTCTTC. This gives the protein CASSRLAGIYNEQFF.

V and J are TRBV6-1 and TRBJ2-7, with 7 bases fitting TRBD1. Losses at the gene ends were 1 base for V and 3 bases for J; bases not matched to a gene: 6. Germline values: CDR1 MNHNS, CDR2 SASEGT. The length of the CDR3 is 15 residues. The CDR3 DNA reads TGTGCCAGCAGTGAAGAGGACAGGCTATTCTACGAGCAGTACTTC. Translation: CASSEEDRLFYEQYF.

The chain employs TRBV29-1 and TRBJ2-5; D gene ambiguous. The CDR3 runs 12 residues. Deletions cut 3 bases from V and 4 bases from J, with 9 bases between. Germline loops: CDR1 SQVTM, CDR2 ANQGSEA. Written as DNA, the CDR3 is TGCAGCGTTGAGCGTTCACGAGAGACCCAGTACTTC. The encoded protein is CSVERSRETQYF.

The chain is built from TRBV6-5 and TRBJ1-2; D not certain. The CDR3 is 13 residues long. Trimming took 0 bases from V and 4 from J, leaving 6 bases between them. CDR1 MNHEY and CDR2 SVGAGI come from the germline V gene. The CDR3 loop reads CASSYSGSYGYTF. The CDR3 coding sequence is TGTGCCAGCAGTTACTCGGGCAGCTATGGCTACACCTTC.

V usage is TRBV6-5 and J usage is TRBJ2-5, with D maybe TRBD1 (5 bases). There are 14 residues in the CDR3. Trimming cost V 0 bases and J 4 bases, with 9 bases left between them. Germline CDR1 is MNHEY and CDR2 is SVGAGI. The CDR3 here is CASSYSQQGETQYF. In DNA, the CDR3 is TGTGCCAGCAGTTACTCCCAGCAGGGAGAGACCCAGTACTTC.

J is TRBJ2-7 and V is TRBV7-2, with 8 positions matching TRBD2. The germline CDR1 and CDR2 sequences are SGHTA and FQGNSA. Trimming removed 5 bases from V and 1 base from J; junction bases left unmatched: 7. The CDR3 sequence is 15 residues long. This chain's CDR3 is CASSPPGLGSYEQYF. The CDR3 DNA is TGTGCCAGCAGCCCCCCGGGACTAGGGTCCTACGAGCAGTACTTC.

The CDR3 sequence: CASSQQTSREQYF. CDR3 sequence (DNA): TGTGCCAGCAGCCAACAGACTAGTCGGGAGCAGTACTTC. The chain combines TRBV4-2 with TRBJ2-7; TRBD2 is a possible D gene (6 bases). The V gene lost 2 bases and the J gene lost 7 bases, with 12 bases spanning the gap. Germline V gene sequence: CDR1 LGHNA, CDR2 YNFKEQ. The CDR3 is made up of 13 amino acids.

The J gene is TRBJ1-2, the V gene TRBV28; D gene ambiguous. Trimming removed 4 bases at V and 4 bases at J, with 7 bases between. Germline V gives CDR1 MDHEN, CDR2 SYDVKM. This CDR3 has 12 residues. The CDR3 spells CASSYSPYGYTF. CDR3 DNA: TGTGCCAGCAGTTACAGCCCCTATGGCTACACCTTC.

DNA for the CDR3: TGTGCCAGCACCACACCTAGACTAGCGGGAGGGCGAGGAGAGCAGTTCTTC. Protein product: CASTTPRLAGGRGEQFF. This chain connects TRBV7-6 to TRBJ2-1, with TRBD2 identical over 14 bases. CDR1 and CDR2 (germline): SGHVS, FNYEAQ. J gave up 10 bases and V 7 bases, and 15 bases lay outside the gene matches. This CDR3 has 17 amino acids.

V and J are TRBV29-1 and TRBJ1-2, with a possible D match to TRBD1 (5 bases). The germline V gene has CDR1 SQVTM and CDR2 ANQGSEA. This CDR3 has 14 amino acids. V was pared by 2 bases and J by 1 base, with 11 bases between. The CDR3 sequence: CSVEYWGDNYGYTF. CDR3 in DNA: TGCAGCGTTGAATATTGGGGGGATAACTATGGCTACACCTTC.

The rearrangement uses TRBV5-6 and TRBJ1-6, with a tentative D call TRBD1 (5 bases). V dropped 2 bases and J dropped 7 bases, with 13 bases sitting between them. The CDR3 contains 15 residues. Per the germline V gene, CDR1 is SGHDT and CDR2 is YYEEEE. The CDR3 DNA sequence: TGTGCCAGCAGCTTTCTCGCTGCAGGGAATTCACCCCTCCACTTT. Protein: CASSFLAAGNSPLHF.

This chain uses TRBV18 with TRBJ1-5; possibly TRBD1 for D (6 bases). Germline CDR1 and CDR2: KGHSH and LQKENI. Trimming took off 2 bases at V and 5 bases at J, with 13 bases between the two ends. CDR3 length equals 15 residues. DNA of the CDR3: TGTGCCAGCTCACCAAAGAGCCCAGGGGATCAGCCCCAGCATTTT. This translates into CASSPKSPGDQPQHF.

The rearrangement joins TRBV5-6 to TRBJ1-2, with TRBD1 matching 9 bases. This CDR3 region has 15 residues. Per the germline V gene, CDR1 is SGHDT and CDR2 is YYEEEE. V lost 4 bases to trimming and J lost 3 bases; unmatched junction nucleotides: 7. CDR3 DNA: TGTGCCAGCAGCCCGGTGGGACAGGGCCACTATGGCTACACCTTC. This sequence encodes CASSPVGQGHYGYTF.

This rearrangement joins TRBV7-2 to TRBJ1-1, with no clear D. Germline assignment: CDR1 SGHTA and CDR2 FQGNSA. The CDR3 totals 14 residues. With 0 bases removed from V and 4 bases from J, the gap between germline ends came to 9 bases. The CDR3 nucleotides are TGTGCCAGCAGCTTAGCGCGTTCGGGCACTGAAGCTTTCTTT. It translates to CASSLARSGTEAFF.

The CDR3 here is CASSPRGHSYNEQFF. The DNA of the CDR3 is TGCGCCAGCAGCCCCAGGGGGCACTCCTACAATGAGCAGTTCTTC. The chain is built from TRBV5-1 and TRBJ2-1; the match to TRBD1 covers 8 bases. Per germline, CDR1 SGHRS and CDR2 YFSETQ. The CDR3 spans 15 residues. V lost 4 bases and J lost 0; bases outside the gene matches: 3. Full variable domain (rest looked up from reference TRBV5-1 and TRBJ2-1): KAGVTQTPRYLIKTRGQQVTLSCSPISGHRSVSWYQQTPGQGLQFLFEYFSETQRNKGNFPGRFSGRQFSNSRSEMNVSTLELGDSALYLCASSPRGHSYNEQFFGPGTRLTVL.

J is TRBJ1-2 and V is TRBV6-4; 7 nucleotides line up with TRBD1. Germline assignment: CDR1 MRHNA and CDR2 SNTAGT. The CDR3 has 14 amino acids. Germline trimming cut 6 bases from V and 8 bases from J; bases unmatched to any gene: 12. The chain's CDR3 is CASRRDSLMGGYTF. The CDR3 nucleotides read TGTGCCAGCAGAAGGGACAGCCTAATGGGGGGCTACACCTTC.

V is TRBV29-1 and J is TRBJ2-1, with a weak D call TRBD2 (5 bases). CDR1 and CDR2 (germline): SQVTM, ANQGSEA. The CDR3 length is 14 residues. Trimming pared 3 bases from V and 8 bases from J, leaving 17 bases between. Written as DNA, the CDR3 is TGCAGCGTTGAGCGCAACCTAGGGAGCTATGAGCAGTTCTTC. This encodes CSVERNLGSYEQFF.

V gene TRBV2 combines with J gene TRBJ2-3; 8 bases match TRBD2. The CDR3 spans 16 residues. V lost 6 bases to trimming and J lost 2 bases; unmatched junction nucleotides: 10. The germline V gene has CDR1 SNHLY and CDR2 FYNNEI. CDR3 DNA sequence: TGTGCCAGCAGCGAATACCTACTAGCGGACACAGATACGCAGTATTTT. Its protein product is CASSEYLLADTDTQYF.

The J gene is TRBJ2-3, the V gene TRBV5-1; a possible D gene is TRBD2 (5 bases). Germline V gene data show CDR1 as SGHRS and CDR2 as YFSETQ. CDR3 length: 16 residues. V was shortened by 3 bases and J by 5 bases, with 19 bases between the two germline ends. CDR3 sequence: CASSYFSVRDGDTQYF. The CDR3 bases are TGCGCCAGCAGCTACTTCTCCGTACGGGATGGAGATACGCAGTATTTT.

The chain links TRBV25-1 to TRBJ2-1; 13 bases are shared with TRBD2. CDR3 length: 16 amino acids. Germline trimming cut 4 bases from V and 6 bases from J; bases unmatched to any gene: 6. CDR1 is MGHDK and CDR2 is SYGVNS in the germline V gene. The CDR3 DNA sequence: TGTGCCAGCAGTGCTTCGGGACTAGCGGGACGCAATGAGCAGTTCTTC. As protein: CASSASGLAGRNEQFF.

The CDR3 is CASAGGRWGFYEQYF. The CDR3 region has the DNA TGTGCCAGCGCCGGGGGGAGATGGGGCTTCTACGAGCAGTACTTC. The chain combines TRBV27 with TRBJ2-7; 7 bases align to TRBD2. V was clipped by 8 bases and J by 3 bases; unmatched bases: 13. The CDR3 is made up of 15 amino acids. Germline assignment: CDR1 MNHEY and CDR2 SMNVEV (reference sequence).